This T cell receptor beta chain was obtained from a study of sequential checkpoint blockade in melanoma. In the study overall: First-line arms were nivolumab then ipilimumab, or the reverse, randomized 1:1.

The data were produced by immunoSEQ multiplex PCR, yet TCRdb's version contains in-frame clones alone and is incomplete. Altogether approximately 12,000 clones are present, less than 70% being singletons, with the ten largest covering about 20%. V lost 6 bases and J lost 6, with 17 bases in between. The CDR3 is made up of 14 amino acids. The germline V gene has CDR1 MNHEY and CDR2 SVGAGI. Treatment denoted: randomized to nivolumab then ipilimumab (arm A) or the reverse (arm B). Live CD3+CD8+ CD19− CD56− cells were sorted from PBMCs. The sequenced sample was CD8+ T cells sorted from blood (inferred from file names), obtained from a patient given nivolumab and ipilimumab in sequence. The genes are TRBV6-5 and TRBJ1-2; the D is unclear. The TCR sequence derives from a human donor with melanoma. DNA for the CDR3: TGTGCCAGCAGCCCCAGAGGGCGGAAGAATGGCTACACCTTC. It codes for CASSPRGRKNGYTF.